This T cell receptor (beta chain) came from a study of CD8 T cells in Susac syndrome. Random hexamers were used to reverse transcribe the RNA input (about 0.5 to 1 ug). One entry per CDR3 protein, called by TCRdb with MiXCR from the immunoSEQ multiplex PCR reads. The data contain about 180,000 distinct CDR3 sequences, approximately 95% of them singletons. This CDR3 contains 15 residues. Trimming at V came to 4 bases and at J to 4 bases, leaving 4 bases not matched to a gene. Germline V gene data show CDR1 as SGDLS and CDR2 as YYNGEE. The chain joins TRBV9 to TRBJ1-4, with TRBD1 matching 10 bases. The specimen was CD8+ T cells from PBMCs. The receptor's source is a human donor with multiple sclerosis. The CDR3 bases are TGTGCCAGCAGCCCCAGGACAGGGGGTAATGAAAAACTGTTTTTT. Its protein is CASSPRTGGNEKLFF.